This T cell receptor (beta chain) emerged from a study of CD8 T cells in ankylosing spondylitis. Study-level results: Enrichment of disease-linked clones was reportedly significant in matched ankylosing spondylitis synovial fluid. A motif of under 10 highly homologous TCR beta variants was seen as apparently characteristic of ankylosing spondylitis blood.

Molecular-barcoded quantitative 5'-RACE produced these TCR beta libraries. MiXCR, run by TCRdb on the 5' RACE reads, gives a single entry per CDR3 protein. The sample consists of 200,000 to 250,000 distinct CDR3 sequences, approximately 16% of them appearing once. The CDR3 contains 16 residues. Trimming removed 7 bases at V and 3 bases at J, with 21 bases between. The table lists this clonotype with a few counts. What it binds is not known. The TCR originated in a male donor with ankylosing spondylitis. The specimen was blood, either unsorted or a sorted T cell fraction (not recorded which). This chain connects TRBV12-3 or TRBV12-4 to TRBJ2-5; D possibly matches TRBD1 or TRBD2 (5 bases each). The CDR3 DNA sequence: TGTGCCAGCAATCCTGGGCGGGTAGGGGATGAAGAGACCCAGTACTTC. Translation: CASNPGRVGDEETQYF.